This entry lists 16 T cell receptor beta chains sequenced from one sample in a study of control samples from healthy donors and cancer patients. Sequencing used immunoSEQ multiplex PCR; TCRdb keeps in-frame clones, though not all of them. The sample yields approximately 230,000 clones, approximately 80% seen once. Sequenced: PBMCs. The receptors shown here come from a woman aged 55-70 years with lung cancer.

The chain recombines TRBV24-1 with TRBJ2-3; a possible D gene is TRBD2 (7 bases). Germline CDR1 is KGHDR and CDR2 is SFDVKD. Trimming pared 3 bases from V and 5 bases from J, leaving 14 bases between. The CDR3 sequence is 15 residues long. The DNA of the CDR3 is TGTGCCACCAGTGATCGAGGGGGAGGGATAGATACGCAGTATTTT. It specifies CATSDRGGGIDTQYF.

The table lists this clone with a few counts. The V and J genes are TRBV7-9 and TRBJ1-3; 9 bases match TRBD1. The ends lost 5 bases at V and 8 bases at J; junction bases unmatched: 7. This CDR3 is 14 amino acids long. Germline V CDR1 and CDR2: SEHNR, FQNEAQ (reference sequence). CDR3 sequence: CASSAQGAGDTIYF. CDR3 DNA sequence: TGTGCCAGCAGCGCACAGGGGGCCGGGGACACCATATATTTT.

The V call is TRBV28, the J call TRBJ2-7; D is uncertain. Germline CDR1 reads MDHEN; CDR2 reads SYDVKM. The CDR3 runs 16 residues. V lost 4 bases, J lost 0 bases, and 16 bases lay in between. Here the CDR3 DNA reads TGTGCCAGCAGTTCTCCTAACCGGAAGGCCTCCTACGAGCAGTACTTC. Protein sequence: CASSSPNRKASYEQYF.

The genes are TRBV5-1 and TRBJ1-3; 7 bases are a match to TRBD1. CDR3 length: 15 residues. CDR1 and CDR2 (germline): SGHRS, YFSETQ. The V and J ends lost 5 bases and 0 bases, in that order; junction bases with no gene match: 5. The CDR3 nucleotides read TGCGCCAGCAGGTCAGGGGGAACCTCTGGAAACACCATATATTTT. Translation: CASRSGGTSGNTIYF.

The chain joins TRBV5-1 to TRBJ2-5, with 8 bases lining up with TRBD1. The junction had 13 bases not matched to a gene; V was cut back by 4 bases and J by 5 bases. The germline CDR1 and CDR2 sequences are SGHRS and YFSETQ. CDR3 length: 16 residues. CDR3 nucleotide sequence: TGCGCCAGCAGCGCTACCCTCGGACAGGGAATGGAGACCCAGTACTTC. Amino acids: CASSATLGQGMETQYF.

The V and J genes are TRBV7-3 and TRBJ1-1; TRBD1 matches at 8 bases. V was pared by 3 bases and J by 1 base, with 4 bases of the junction left unmatched. Germline V lookup: CDR1 SGHTA, CDR2 FQGTGA. The CDR3 spans 15 residues. CDR3 protein: CASSLPGQGNTEAFF. The DNA for the CDR3 is TGTGCCAGCAGCTTGCCCGGACAGGGGAACACTGAAGCTTTCTTT.

On this clone: Other DNA sequences of this sample code for an identical CDR3. The chain employs TRBV3-1 (or the pseudogene TRBV3-2) and TRBJ2-6, with D unclear. Trimming removed 4 bases at V and 1 base at J, with 5 bases between. This CDR3 has 14 residues. CDR1 and CDR2 from the germline V gene are LGHDT and YNNKEL (reference sequence). CDR3 protein: CASSPGSGANVLTF. CDR3 in DNA: TGTGCCAGCAGCCCGGGTTCTGGGGCCAACGTCCTGACTTTC.

This rearrangement joins TRBV7-2 to TRBJ2-1, with a weak D call TRBD2 (6 bases). Germline CDR1 and CDR2: SGHTA and FQGNSA. This CDR3 contains 16 residues. V dropped 3 bases and J dropped 3 bases, with 15 bases sitting between them. CDR3: CASSFSGTLDYNEQFF. For the CDR3, the DNA is TGTGCCAGCAGCTTTTCCGGGACTCTCGACTACAATGAGCAGTTCTTC.

The V call is TRBV4-1, the J call TRBJ2-5; D gene ambiguous. Germline CDR1 MGHRA, CDR2 YSYEKL. This CDR3 spans 13 amino acids. V gave up 5 bases and J gave up 4 bases, with 11 bases separating them. This CDR3 is CASSAIEGETQYF. As DNA, the CDR3 is TGCGCCAGCAGCGCTATAGAAGGAGAGACCCAGTACTTC.

CDR3 coding DNA: TGTGCCAGCAGCCAAGTTCAGTACGAGCAGTACTTC. Protein sequence: CASSQVQYEQYF. The rearrangement uses TRBV4-2 and TRBJ2-7; D not resolved. The CDR3 has 12 residues. The germline gives CDR1 LGHNA, CDR2 YNFKEQ. The ends were cut back, 1 base at V and 4 bases at J, with 5 bases in the middle.

V usage is TRBV5-4 and J usage is TRBJ2-1; 7 nucleotides agree with TRBD2. The CDR3 covers 16 residues. With V trimmed by 3 bases and J by 0 bases, 6 bases remained unmatched. Germline CDR1 reads SGHNT; CDR2 reads YYREEE (reference sequence). CDR3 residues: CASSWGLSSSYNEQFF. CDR3 nucleotide sequence: TGTGCCAGCAGCTGGGGACTATCGAGCTCCTACAATGAGCAGTTCTTC. Full variable domain (remainder filled in from reference TRBV5-4 and TRBJ2-1): ETGVTQSPTHLIKTRGQQVTLRCSSQSGHNTVSWYQQALGQGPQFIFQYYREEENGRGNFPPRFSGLQFPNYSSELNVNALELDDSALYLCASSWGLSSSYNEQFFGPGTRLTVL.

The chain carries TRBV5-5 and TRBJ2-1, with D maybe TRBD2 (7 bases). This CDR3 is 14 amino acids long. V gave up 6 bases and J gave up 8 bases, with 18 bases separating them. Germline V gene data show CDR1 as SGHKS and CDR2 as YYEKEE (reference sequence). The CDR3 DNA is TGTGCCAGCATTCCCACCCGGGGGGCGGATGAGCAGTTCTTC. Its protein is CASIPTRGADEQFF.

CDR3 DNA: TGTGCCAGCAGCACCTTAGCGGGAGTCCCAGATACGCAGTATTTT. Protein: CASSTLAGVPDTQYF. The V call is TRBV5-4, the J call TRBJ2-3, with 9 positions matching TRBD2. This CDR3 spans 15 amino acids. Germline V gives CDR1 SGHNT, CDR2 YYREEE (reference sequence). Trimming cost V 4 bases and J 4 bases; bases outside gene matches: 7.

Comment on this clone: The sample holds other DNA sequences that translate to the same CDR3. This chain joins TRBV5-4 and TRBJ2-7, with 13 bases fitting TRBD2. V gave up 4 bases and J gave up 4 bases; unmatched junction bases: 5. Germline assignment: CDR1 SGHNT and CDR2 YYREEE (reference sequence). The CDR3 runs to 15 residues. CDR3 sequence (DNA): TGTGCCAGCAGCCGGGGGACTAGCGGGGAGTACGAGCAGTACTTC. This codes for CASSRGTSGEYEQYF.

The rearrangement uses TRBV3-1 (or the pseudogene TRBV3-2) and TRBJ2-7; D remains ambiguous. This CDR3 is built from 14 residues. The ends were cut back, 1 base at V and 8 bases at J, with 15 bases in the middle. Per germline, CDR1 LGHDT and CDR2 YNNKEL (reference sequence). The CDR3 spells CASSQVSGAAQQYF. The CDR3 DNA sequence: TGTGCCAGCAGCCAAGTGTCCGGAGCTGCGCAGCAGTACTTC.

The V and J genes are TRBV7-9 and TRBJ2-1; 9 bases align to TRBD1. V lost 5 bases and J lost 7; bases outside the gene matches: 9. Looked up from germline, CDR1 is SEHNR and CDR2 is FQNEAQ (reference sequence). The CDR3 has 15 residues. CDR3 nucleotides: TGTGCCAGCAGCCGCTCCGGGACAGGGTATAATGAGCAGTTCTTC. Its translation is CASSRSGTGYNEQFF.